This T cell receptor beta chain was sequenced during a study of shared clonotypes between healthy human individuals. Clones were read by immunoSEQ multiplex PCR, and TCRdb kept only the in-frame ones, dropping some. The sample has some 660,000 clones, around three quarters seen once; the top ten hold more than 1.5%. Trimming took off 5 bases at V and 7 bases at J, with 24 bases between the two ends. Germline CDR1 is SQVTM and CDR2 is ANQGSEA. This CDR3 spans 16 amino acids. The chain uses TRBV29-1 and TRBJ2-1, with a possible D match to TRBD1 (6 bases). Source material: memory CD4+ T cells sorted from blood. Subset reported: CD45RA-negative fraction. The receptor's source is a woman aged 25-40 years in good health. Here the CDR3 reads CSVLGTFVVGGNEQFF. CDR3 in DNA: TGCAGCGTTTTGGGAACATTTGTCGTAGGGGGTAATGAGCAGTTCTTC.